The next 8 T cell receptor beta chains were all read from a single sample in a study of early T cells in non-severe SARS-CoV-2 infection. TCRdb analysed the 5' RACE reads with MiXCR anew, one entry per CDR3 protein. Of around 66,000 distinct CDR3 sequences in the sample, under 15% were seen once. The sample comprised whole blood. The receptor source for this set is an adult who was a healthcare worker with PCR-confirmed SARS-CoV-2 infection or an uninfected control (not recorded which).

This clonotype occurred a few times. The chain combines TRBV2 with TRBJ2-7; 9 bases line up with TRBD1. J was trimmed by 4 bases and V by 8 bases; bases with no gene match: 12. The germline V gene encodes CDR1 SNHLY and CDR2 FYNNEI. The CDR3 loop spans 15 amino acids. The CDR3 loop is CASQNGGTGSYEQYF. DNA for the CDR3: TGTGCCAGCCAGAACGGTGGGACAGGGAGTTACGAGCAGTACTTC.

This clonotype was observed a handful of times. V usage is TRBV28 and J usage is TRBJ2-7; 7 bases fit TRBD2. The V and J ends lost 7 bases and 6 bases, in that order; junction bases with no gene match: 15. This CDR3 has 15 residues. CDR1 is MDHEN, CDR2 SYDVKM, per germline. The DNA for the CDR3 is TGTGCCAGCAACCGCCGGGTGGCTAGCGGACCCGAGCAGTACTTC. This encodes CASNRRVASGPEQYF. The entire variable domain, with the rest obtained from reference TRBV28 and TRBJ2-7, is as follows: DVKVTQSSRYLVKRTGEKVFLECVQDMDHENMFWYRQDPGLGLRLIYFSYDVKMKEKGDIPEGYSVSREKKERFSLILESASTNQTSMYLCASNRRVASGPEQYFGPGTRLTVT.

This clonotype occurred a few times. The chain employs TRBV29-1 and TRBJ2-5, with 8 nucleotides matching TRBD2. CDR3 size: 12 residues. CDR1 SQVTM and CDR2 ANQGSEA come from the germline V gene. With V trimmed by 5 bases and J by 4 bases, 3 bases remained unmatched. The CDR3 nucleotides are TGCAGCGTTACGACTAGCGCAGAGACCCAGTACTTC. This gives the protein CSVTTSAETQYF.

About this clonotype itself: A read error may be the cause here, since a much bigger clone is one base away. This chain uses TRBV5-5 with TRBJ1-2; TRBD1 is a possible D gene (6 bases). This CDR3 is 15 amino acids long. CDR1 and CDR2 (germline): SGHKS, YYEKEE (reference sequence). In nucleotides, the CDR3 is TGTGCCAGCAGCTTCGACAGGTCCCAAAACTATGACTACACCTTC. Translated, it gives CASSFDRSQNYDYTF.

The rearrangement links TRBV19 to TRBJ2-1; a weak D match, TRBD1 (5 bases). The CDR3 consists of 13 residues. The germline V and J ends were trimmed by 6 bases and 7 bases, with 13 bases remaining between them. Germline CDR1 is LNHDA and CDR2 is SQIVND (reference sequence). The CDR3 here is CASSSGWQNEQFF. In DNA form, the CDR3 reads TGTGCCAGTAGCTCAGGGTGGCAAAATGAGCAGTTCTTC.

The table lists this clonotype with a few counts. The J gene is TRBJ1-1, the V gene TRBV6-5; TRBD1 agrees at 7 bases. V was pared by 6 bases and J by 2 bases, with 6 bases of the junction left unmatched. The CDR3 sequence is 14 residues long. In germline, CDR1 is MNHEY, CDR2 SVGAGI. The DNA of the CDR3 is TGTGCCAGCAGAAACAGGGGCGGCAACACTGAAGCTTTCTTT. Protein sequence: CASRNRGGNTEAFF.

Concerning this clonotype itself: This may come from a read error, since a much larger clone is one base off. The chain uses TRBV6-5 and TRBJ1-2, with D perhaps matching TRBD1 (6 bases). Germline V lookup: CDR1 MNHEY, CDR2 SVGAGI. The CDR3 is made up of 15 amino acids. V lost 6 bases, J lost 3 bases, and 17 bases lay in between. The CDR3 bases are TGTGCCAGCAGCTCTTTCGGGGGGCCTCACTATGGCTACACCTTC. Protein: CASSSFGGPHYGYTF.

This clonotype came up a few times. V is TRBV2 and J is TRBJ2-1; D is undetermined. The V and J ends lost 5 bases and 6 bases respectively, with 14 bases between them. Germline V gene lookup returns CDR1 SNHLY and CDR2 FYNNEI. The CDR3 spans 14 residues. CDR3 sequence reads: CASSRLVSLNEQFF. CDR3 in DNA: TGTGCCAGCAGTCGGCTAGTATCCCTCAATGAGCAGTTCTTC. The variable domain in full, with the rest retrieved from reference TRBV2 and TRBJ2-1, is EPEVTQTPSHQVTQMGQEVILRCVPISNHLYFYWYRQILGQKVEFLVSFYNNEISEKSEIFDDQFSVERPDGSNFTLKIRSTKLEDSAMYFCASSRLVSLNEQFFGPGTRLTVL.